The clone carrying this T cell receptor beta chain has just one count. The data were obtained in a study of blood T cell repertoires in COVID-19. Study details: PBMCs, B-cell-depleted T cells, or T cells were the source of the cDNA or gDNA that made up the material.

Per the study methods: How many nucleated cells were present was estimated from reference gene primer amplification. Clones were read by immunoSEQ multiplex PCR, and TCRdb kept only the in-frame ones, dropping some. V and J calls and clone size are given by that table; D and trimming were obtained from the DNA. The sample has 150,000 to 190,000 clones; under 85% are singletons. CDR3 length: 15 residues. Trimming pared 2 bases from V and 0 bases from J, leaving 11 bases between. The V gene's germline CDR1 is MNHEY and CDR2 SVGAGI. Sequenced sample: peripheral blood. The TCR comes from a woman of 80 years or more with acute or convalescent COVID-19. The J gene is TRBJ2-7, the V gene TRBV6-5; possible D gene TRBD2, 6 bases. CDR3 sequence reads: CASSYDRGSSYEQYF. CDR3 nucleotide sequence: TGTGCCAGCAGTTACGATCGGGGGAGCTCCTACGAGCAGTACTTC.